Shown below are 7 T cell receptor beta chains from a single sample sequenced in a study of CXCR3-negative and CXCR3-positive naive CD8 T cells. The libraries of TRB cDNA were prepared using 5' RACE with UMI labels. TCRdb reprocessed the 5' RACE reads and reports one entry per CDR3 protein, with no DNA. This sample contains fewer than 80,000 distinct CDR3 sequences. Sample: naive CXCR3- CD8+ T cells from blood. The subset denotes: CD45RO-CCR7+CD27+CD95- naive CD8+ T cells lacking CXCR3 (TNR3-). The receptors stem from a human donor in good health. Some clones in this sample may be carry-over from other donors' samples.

CDR3: CSVTGTGRYEQYF. The V call is TRBV29-1, the J call TRBJ2-7; TCRdb picks TRBD1, but there is no DNA to check that call. Germline V gene data show CDR1 as SQVTM and CDR2 as ANQGSEA. The CDR3 is 13 residues long.

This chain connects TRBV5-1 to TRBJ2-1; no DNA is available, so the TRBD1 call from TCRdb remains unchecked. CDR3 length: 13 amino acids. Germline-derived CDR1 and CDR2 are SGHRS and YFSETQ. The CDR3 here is CASSLVGGDEQFF.

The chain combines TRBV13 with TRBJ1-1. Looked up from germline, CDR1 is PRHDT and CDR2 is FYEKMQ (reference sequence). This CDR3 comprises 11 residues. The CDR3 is CASSFLQKAFF.

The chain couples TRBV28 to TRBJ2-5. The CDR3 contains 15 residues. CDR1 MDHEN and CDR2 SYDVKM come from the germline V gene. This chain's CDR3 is CASSQERKRKETQYF.

Here the CDR3 reads CASSSNRDYPSDEQFF. The rearrangement links TRBV12-3 or TRBV12-4 to TRBJ2-1; TCRdb gives TRBD2 as the D gene, but with no DNA this cannot be confirmed. This CDR3 contains 16 residues.

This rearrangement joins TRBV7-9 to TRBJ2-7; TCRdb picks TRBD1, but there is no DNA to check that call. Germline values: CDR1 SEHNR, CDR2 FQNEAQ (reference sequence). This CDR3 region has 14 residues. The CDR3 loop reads CASSPPDRTYEQYF.

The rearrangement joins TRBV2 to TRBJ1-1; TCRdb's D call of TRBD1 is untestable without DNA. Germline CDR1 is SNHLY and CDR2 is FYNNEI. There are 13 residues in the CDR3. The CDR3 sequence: CASSDRGDAEAFF.